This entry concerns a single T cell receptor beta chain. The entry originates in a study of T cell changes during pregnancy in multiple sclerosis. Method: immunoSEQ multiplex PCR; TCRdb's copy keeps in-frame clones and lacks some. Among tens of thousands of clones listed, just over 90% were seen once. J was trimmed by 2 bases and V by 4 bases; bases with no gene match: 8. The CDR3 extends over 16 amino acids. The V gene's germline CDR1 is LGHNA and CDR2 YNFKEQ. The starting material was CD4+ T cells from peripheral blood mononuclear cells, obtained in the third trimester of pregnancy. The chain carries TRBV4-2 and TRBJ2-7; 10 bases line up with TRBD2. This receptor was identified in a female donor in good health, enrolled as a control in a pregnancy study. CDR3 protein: CASSPQQGTSAYEQYF. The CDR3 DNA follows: TGTGCCAGCAGCCCCCAGCAGGGGACTAGCGCCTACGAGCAGTACTTC.